Below, one TCR beta chain is given with its context. Germline CDR1 and CDR2: GTSNPN and SVGIG (reference sequence). J gave up 3 bases and V 3 bases, and 2 bases lay outside the gene matches. The CDR3 has 13 residues. The sample originates from a study of blood T cell repertoires in COVID-19. Original methodology: Amplifying reference gene primers gave estimates of nucleated cell counts. Here immunoSEQ multiplex PCR was the method, and the copy in TCRdb shows in-frame clones only, minus some. The V and J calls and clone size come from that table; D and trimming were worked out from the DNA. Here the sample spans fewer than 250,000 clones, 80% to 90% being singletons.

The specimen was peripheral blood. The receptor was isolated from a woman aged 65 to 85 with acute or convalescent COVID-19. The rearrangement uses TRBV30 and TRBJ1-5, with TRBD1 matching 7 bases. The CDR3: CAWSGQANQPQHF. The CDR3, as DNA: TGTGCCTGGAGCGGACAGGCCAATCAGCCCCAGCATTTT.